This T cell receptor beta chain emerged from a study of blood T cells in healthy people across ages. Overall study results and limits: Roughly linearly, TCR beta diversity per million T cells fell as age increased.

Germline CDR1 MNHEY, CDR2 SVGEGT. The CDR3 totals 12 residues. Trimming removed 11 bases from V and 3 bases from J; junction bases left unmatched: 6. A remark on this clonotype: Its specificity is not known.

Healthy Caucasians from Russia aged about 6 to 90 served as donors. Every sample had a minimum of 6.5 million PBMCs isolated. For the second PCR, which ran for about 6 to 12 cycles, a sample-barcoded 5' primer and a J-beta primer mix were used. TCRdb processed the 5' RACE reads anew with MiXCR; each CDR3 protein has one entry. The sample carries roughly 1 million distinct CDR3 sequences, under 30% recorded once. The same data also went into a second study, on T cells of mothers and their children.

The chain carries TRBV6-2 or TRBV6-3 and TRBJ2-5, with 7 bases matching TRBD1. The clonotype comes from a girl aged 2 to 10 in good health. Sequencing used blood. The chain's CDR3 is CASQGMEETQYF. DNA of the CDR3: TGTGCCTCACAGGGGATGGAAGAGACCCAGTACTTC.